This TCR beta chain was identified during a study of OX40 agonist ivuxolimab in advanced cancers. Study at large: It was ivuxolimab, an agonistic anti-OX40 (CD134) antibody, that patients were treated with. Intravenous ivuxolimab at 0.01 to 10 mg/kg was given to patients every 2 weeks. Two cutaneous melanoma patients and one hepatocellular carcinoma patient, three in all, had partial responses.

The study, taken as a whole, reports: Expanded clones belonging to CD8+ T cells outnumbered, on average, those of CD4+.

The CDR3 is made up of 15 amino acids. CDR1 is SGDLS, CDR2 YYNGEE, per germline. Deletions cut 0 bases from V and 1 base from J, with 10 bases between. As concerns this clone: What it binds is unknown.

Profiling relied on immunoSEQ multiplex PCR, and the TCRdb table lists in-frame clones only, not all of them. Of 70,000 or so clones in the sample, more than 80% were seen once. This chain joins TRBV9 and TRBJ1-2; D gene ambiguous. This receptor was taken from an adult with an advanced solid tumor such as melanoma, head and neck, liver or kidney cancer. Sequences were derived from CD4+ or CD8+ T cells sorted from blood, sampled in a trial of the OX40 agonist ivuxolimab. For the CDR3, the DNA is TGTGCCAGCAGCGTAGAGTCGGACGGTAACTATGGCTACACCTTC. Translation: CASSVESDGNYGYTF.